This T cell receptor (beta chain) was identified in a study of blood T cell repertoires in COVID-19. This table comes from immunoSEQ multiplex PCR, and its TCRdb copy is limited to in-frame clones, with some not included. The repertoire includes 210,000 or so clones, around four fifths of them detected once, and 2.8% sits in the top ten. Germline CDR1 SNHLY, CDR2 FYNNEI. The ends were cut back, 3 bases at V and 6 bases at J, with 17 bases in the middle. This CDR3 contains 15 residues. The chain recombines TRBV2 with TRBJ1-1; D is ambiguous. The origin of this receptor is a woman older than 75 with active or convalescent COVID-19. The sample was peripheral blood. The CDR3 DNA is TGTGCCAGCAGTGATGGGCCAGGAATGATCTCTGAAGCTTTCTTT. Protein sequence: CASSDGPGMISEAFF.